This is a list of T cell receptor beta chains from one sample in a study of shared clonotypes between healthy human individuals. Produced via immunoSEQ multiplex PCR; TCRdb's table is partial and in-frame only. Among hundreds of thousands of clones, more than 70% were seen once, and the ten largest hold 1.5% to 2%. Sequencing used memory CD4+ T cells sorted from blood. The receptors derive from a woman in her 30s in good health. Both conserved end residues are part of each CDR3. A D gene is named only where the DNA matches it firmly. Where a row states a size, it is once, few, many or the class of an expanded clone; other rows omit it.

D	size	V	J	CDR3	DNA
-	-	TRBV2	TRBJ1-2	CASSAKGNYGYTF	TGTGCCAGCAGTGCGAAGGGAAACTATGGCTACACCTTC
-	few	TRBV28	TRBJ1-2	CASSFQWQGNGYTF	TGTGCCAGCAGTTTCCAATGGCAGGGGAATGGCTACACCTTC
-	-	TRBV19	TRBJ1-1	CASSEQGGTEAFF	TGTGCCAGTAGTGAGCAGGGAGGCACTGAAGCTTTCTTT
-	few	TRBV19	TRBJ1-5	CASSIRGTNQPQHF	TGTGCCAGTAGTATTAGAGGGACTAATCAGCCCCAGCATTTT
TRBD2	-	TRBV7-2	TRBJ2-4	CASSGSGRAKNIQYF	TGTGCCAGCAGCGGGAGCGGGAGAGCCAAAAACATTCAGTACTTC
TRBD1	-	TRBV5-4	TRBJ1-6	CASSLGQGEGAPLHF	TGTGCCAGCAGCTTGGGACAGGGGGAAGGTGCACCCCTCCACTTT
TRBD2	once	TRBV5-1	TRBJ2-1	CASKGLAGEGNEQFF	TGCGCCAGCAAGGGACTAGCGGGAGAAGGCAATGAGCAGTTCTTC
-	-	TRBV9	TRBJ2-1	CASSPPTGTIYNEQFF	TGTGCCAGCAGCCCCCCAACGGGGACAATATACAATGAGCAGTTCTTC
-	-	TRBV6-5	TRBJ2-7	CASSRDRLYEQYF	TGTGCCAGCAGCCGAGACAGGCTTTACGAGCAGTACTTC
-	-	TRBV6-4	TRBJ2-3	CASSAVGGDTQYF	TGTGCCAGCAGTGCCGTGGGCGGGGATACGCAGTATTTT
-	few	TRBV10-3	TRBJ1-3	CAISEDGKNTIYF	TGTGCCATCAGTGAGGACGGGAAAAACACCATATATTTT
-	-	TRBV11-2	TRBJ2-7	CASSLAVSSYEQYF	TGTGCCAGCAGCTTGGCTGTCAGCTCCTACGAGCAGTACTTC
-	-	TRBV6-5	TRBJ2-7	CASSRDRPVSYEQYF	TGTGCCAGCAGTCGTGATCGCCCCGTTTCCTACGAGCAGTACTTC
-	-	TRBV28	TRBJ2-7	CASSTSGTDTPGLVRTPFYEQYF	TGTGCCAGCTCTACCTCCGGGACAGACACCCCTGGACTAGTCCGGACCCCCTTCTACGAGCAGTACTTC
-	-	TRBV7-9	TRBJ2-6	CASSSQLGGANVLTF	TGTGCCAGCAGCTCACAACTTGGTGGGGCCAACGTCCTGACTTTC
-	-	TRBV15	TRBJ2-7	CATSRDQAAPGGQYF	TGTGCCACCAGCAGAGATCAAGCAGCGCCCGGCGGGCAGTACTTC
TRBD2	-	TRBV14	TRBJ2-1	CASRDTSGSAYNEQFF	TGTGCCAGCAGAGACACTAGCGGGAGTGCCTACAATGAGCAGTTCTTC
-	-	TRBV28	TRBJ2-7	CATHDRPSYEQYF	TGTGCCACTCATGACAGGCCTTCCTACGAGCAGTACTTC